This T cell receptor (beta chain) was captured by sequencing in a study of T cells after yellow fever vaccination. Broader study findings: A small share of clonotypes appeared in both CD4 and CD8 compartments.

TCRdb used MiXCR to reprocess the 5' RACE reads, holding one entry per CDR3 protein. The repertoire consists of approximately 260,000 distinct CDR3 sequences, with over 10% occurring once and the leading ten covering around 0.49%. With regard to this clonotype: Its matching antigen is unknown.

Source: CD4+ T cells sorted from PBMCs, taken 45 days after the yellow fever booster vaccination. The TCR comes from a man under 40 who received the YFV17D yellow fever vaccine.

This CDR3 is CASSLLAGTNTGELFF. CDR3 DNA: TGTGCCAGCAGCTTACTAGCGGGAACGAACACCGGGGAGCTGTTTTTT. The chain couples TRBV5-5 to TRBJ2-2, with 10 bases matching TRBD2. This CDR3 comprises 16 residues. CDR1 is SGHKS and CDR2 is YYEKEE in the germline V gene (reference sequence). J gave up 0 bases and V 2 bases, and 1 base lay outside the gene matches. Full variable domain (missing parts from reference TRBV5-5 and TRBJ2-2): DAGVTQSPTHLIKTRGQQVTLRCSPISGHKSVSWYQQVLGQGPQFIFQYYEKEERGRGNFPDRFSARQFPNYSSELNVNALLLGDSALYLCASSLLAGTNTGELFFGEGSRLTVL.